The sequence of this T cell receptor (beta chain) was determined in a study of blood T cell repertoires in COVID-19. Study-level information: In each case, the material was cDNA or gDNA derived from T cells, B-cell-depleted T cells, or PBMCs.

Produced via immunoSEQ multiplex PCR; TCRdb's table is partial and in-frame only. The sample lists 110,000 to 150,000 clones, about four fifths occurring once. V was pared by 2 bases and J by 0 bases, with 1 base of the junction left unmatched. The CDR3 extends over 14 amino acids. CDR1 is MNHEY, CDR2 SVGEGT, per germline. What was sequenced was peripheral blood. J is TRBJ2-7 and V is TRBV6-2 or TRBV6-3, with 7 bases that match TRBD1. This TCR was recovered from a man aged 65-85 years who had recovered from COVID-19. The CDR3 protein is CASSYDRASYEQYF. In DNA form, the CDR3 reads TGTGCCAGCAGTTACGACAGGGCCTCCTACGAGCAGTACTTC.